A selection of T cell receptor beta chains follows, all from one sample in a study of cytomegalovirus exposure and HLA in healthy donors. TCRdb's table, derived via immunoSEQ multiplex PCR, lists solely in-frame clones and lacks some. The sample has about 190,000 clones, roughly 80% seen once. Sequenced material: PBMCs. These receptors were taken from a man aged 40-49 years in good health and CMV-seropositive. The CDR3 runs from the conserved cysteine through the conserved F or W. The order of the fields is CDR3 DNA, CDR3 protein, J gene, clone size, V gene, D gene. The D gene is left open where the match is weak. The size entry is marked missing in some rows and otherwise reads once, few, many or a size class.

CDR3nt: TGTGCCAGCAGCCCAGGAGGACAAGAGACCCAGTACTTC
CDR3aa: CASSPGGQETQYF
j_gene: TRBJ2-5
abundance: once
v_gene: TRBV7-2
d_gene: .

CDR3nt: TGTGCCAGCAGTTTCGCCGGGACACTACAAGCCATATATTTT
CDR3aa: CASSFAGTLQAIYF
j_gene: TRBJ1-3
abundance: .
v_gene: TRBV28
d_gene: .

CDR3nt: TGTGCCTGGAAAGAAGGGGCAGGAAACACCATATATTTT
CDR3aa: CAWKEGAGNTIYF
j_gene: TRBJ1-3
abundance: few
v_gene: TRBV30
d_gene: .

CDR3nt: TGTGCCAGCCCATCAGGCAACTACGAGCAGTACTTC
CDR3aa: CASPSGNYEQYF
j_gene: TRBJ2-7
abundance: .
v_gene: TRBV7-2
d_gene: .

CDR3nt: TGTGCCAGCAGTGAATTTAGGACAGGAACGAATGAAAAACTGTTTTTT
CDR3aa: CASSEFRTGTNEKLFF
j_gene: TRBJ1-4
abundance: .
v_gene: TRBV25-1
d_gene: TRBD1

CDR3nt: TGTGCCAGCAGTGAGGAGGCAAACAATGAGCAGTTCTTC
CDR3aa: CASSEEANNEQFF
j_gene: TRBJ2-1
abundance: .
v_gene: TRBV6-4
d_gene: .

CDR3nt: TGTGCCAGCAAGGGACAGGGGAGCCGATATAGCAATCAGCCCCAGCATTTT
CDR3aa: CASKGQGSRYSNQPQHF
j_gene: TRBJ1-5
abundance: .
v_gene: TRBV2
d_gene: TRBD1

CDR3nt: TGCGCCAGCAGCTTGAAACAGGCCGAGCAGTACTTC
CDR3aa: CASSLKQAEQYF
j_gene: TRBJ2-7
abundance: .
v_gene: TRBV5-1
d_gene: .

CDR3nt: TGTGCTTCCAGGGGGACTCTCTATAATTCACCCCTCCACTTT
CDR3aa: CASRGTLYNSPLHF
j_gene: TRBJ1-6
abundance: once
v_gene: TRBV15
d_gene: TRBD1

CDR3nt: TGTGCCAGCAGGGGGTCTGGGGCCAACGTCCTGACCTTC
CDR3aa: CASRGSGANVLTF
j_gene: TRBJ2-6
abundance: .
v_gene: TRBV28
d_gene: .

CDR3nt: TGTGCCAGTAGTAAGGGGGCCCGGATCGATACGCAGTATTTT
CDR3aa: CASSKGARIDTQYF
j_gene: TRBJ2-3
abundance: .
v_gene: TRBV19
d_gene: TRBD1

CDR3nt: TGTGCCAGCTGGAGAGGAGGATCCGGAACCGGGGAGCTGTTTTTT
CDR3aa: CASWRGGSGTGELFF
j_gene: TRBJ2-2
abundance: .
v_gene: TRBV28
d_gene: .

CDR3nt: TGTGCCAGCAGTCCACGGGGGGCTAATGAAAAACTGTTTTTT
CDR3aa: CASSPRGANEKLFF
j_gene: TRBJ1-4
abundance: .
v_gene: TRBV28
d_gene: .

CDR3nt: TGCAGCGTCGGGGACAGGGAATACAATGAGCAGTTCTTC
CDR3aa: CSVGDREYNEQFF
j_gene: TRBJ2-1
abundance: .
v_gene: TRBV29-1
d_gene: TRBD1

CDR3nt: TGCGCCAGCAGCCAAGACGGGGGGGGCAAGGCGGGAAAATACAATGAGCAGTTCTTC
CDR3aa: CASSQDGGGKAGKYNEQFF
j_gene: TRBJ2-1
abundance: .
v_gene: TRBV4-1
d_gene: TRBD2

CDR3nt: TGCGCCAGCAGCCCCGGGGGGGGATCAACTAATGAAAAACTGTTTTTT
CDR3aa: CASSPGGGSTNEKLFF
j_gene: TRBJ1-4
abundance: .
v_gene: TRBV4-1
d_gene: .

CDR3nt: TGTGCCAGTCGTATAGGACAGGGGCGAACTTACACCGGGGAGCTGTTTTTT
CDR3aa: CASRIGQGRTYTGELFF
j_gene: TRBJ2-2
abundance: once
v_gene: TRBV19
d_gene: TRBD1

CDR3nt: TGTGCCAGCAGTTACTTCAGGGGTCCCATGAACACTGAAGCTTTCTTT
CDR3aa: CASSYFRGPMNTEAFF
j_gene: TRBJ1-1
abundance: .
v_gene: TRBV6-5
d_gene: .

CDR3nt: TGTGCCAGCTCGGTAGCGGGGGGCTTCACAGATACGCAGTATTTT
CDR3aa: CASSVAGGFTDTQYF
j_gene: TRBJ2-3
abundance: .
v_gene: TRBV28
d_gene: TRBD2

CDR3nt: TGTGCCAGCAGTGTTGGTGCGGAGGCCCAGCATTTT
CDR3aa: CASSVGAEAQHF
j_gene: TRBJ1-5
abundance: .
v_gene: TRBV2
d_gene: .

CDR3nt: TGTGCCAGCAGCCTTGGCCAGCGGGGGCCTTTCAGGGATACGCAGTATTTT
CDR3aa: CASSLGQRGPFRDTQYF
j_gene: TRBJ2-3
abundance: .
v_gene: TRBV27
d_gene: TRBD2

CDR3nt: TGTGCCAGCAGCTTATTAGTCCCAAAGGTTTGGCGGGGGGATTACGAGCAGTACTTC
CDR3aa: CASSLLVPKVWRGDYEQYF
j_gene: TRBJ2-7
abundance: .
v_gene: TRBV5-4
d_gene: TRBD2

CDR3nt: TGTGCCAGCAGCCCGTCGCATGGGGGGACTAGCGGGGGCTCCTATCAAGAGACCCAGTACTTC
CDR3aa: CASSPSHGGTSGGSYQETQYF
j_gene: TRBJ2-5
abundance: .
v_gene: TRBV9
d_gene: TRBD2

CDR3nt: TGTGCCAGCAGCCCTACAGTGGGTGAAAAACTGTTTTTT
CDR3aa: CASSPTVGEKLFF
j_gene: TRBJ1-4
abundance: .
v_gene: TRBV7-3
d_gene: .

CDR3nt: TGTGCCAGCAGCAACGCAGGGGGTATTCACGAGCAGTACTTC
CDR3aa: CASSNAGGIHEQYF
j_gene: TRBJ2-7
abundance: few
v_gene: TRBV6-5
d_gene: TRBD1

CDR3nt: TGCGCCAGCAGCCAGATGGGCGGACAGGGCACAGATACGCAGTATTTT
CDR3aa: CASSQMGGQGTDTQYF
j_gene: TRBJ2-3
abundance: .
v_gene: TRBV4-1
d_gene: TRBD1

CDR3nt: TGCGCCAGCACCATTCAGCGGGGGAGCTCCTACAATGAGCAGTTCTTC
CDR3aa: CASTIQRGSSYNEQFF
j_gene: TRBJ2-1
abundance: .
v_gene: TRBV5-1
d_gene: TRBD2

CDR3nt: TGTGCCAACCAACGGACAGGGGGCTACACAGATACGCAGTATTTT
CDR3aa: CANQRTGGYTDTQYF
j_gene: TRBJ2-3
abundance: .
v_gene: TRBV7-2
d_gene: TRBD1

CDR3nt: TGTGCCAGCAGCGTAGGGCCAGGCTCCTACGAGCAGTACTTC
CDR3aa: CASSVGPGSYEQYF
j_gene: TRBJ2-7
abundance: few
v_gene: TRBV9
d_gene: .

CDR3nt: TGTGCCACCGAACCCAATCAGGGGGCGCTAGGCTACACCTTC
CDR3aa: CATEPNQGALGYTF
j_gene: TRBJ1-2
abundance: .
v_gene: TRBV28
d_gene: TRBD1

CDR3nt: TGTGCCGGTGGACAGGGGAATACGCAGTATTTT
CDR3aa: CAGGQGNTQYF
j_gene: TRBJ2-3
abundance: .
v_gene: TRBV30
d_gene: TRBD1

CDR3nt: TGTGCCAGCAGCTCGACAGGGCAAGAGACCCAGTACTTC
CDR3aa: CASSSTGQETQYF
j_gene: TRBJ2-5
abundance: .
v_gene: TRBV5-8
d_gene: TRBD1

CDR3nt: TGTGCCAGCAGCACCCAAACACTAGCGGGGGGTTCTAGCACAGATACGCAGTATTTT
CDR3aa: CASSTQTLAGGSSTDTQYF
j_gene: TRBJ2-3
abundance: .
v_gene: TRBV21-1
d_gene: .

CDR3nt: TGTGCCAGCAGCTCCACCGTAGCGGGGGGGAACTACAATGAGCAGTTCTTC
CDR3aa: CASSSTVAGGNYNEQFF
j_gene: TRBJ2-1
abundance: .
v_gene: TRBV9
d_gene: TRBD2

CDR3nt: TGTGCCAGCTCCCTCGGACAGAAAAATGAGCAGTTCTTC
CDR3aa: CASSLGQKNEQFF
j_gene: TRBJ2-1
abundance: .
v_gene: TRBV18
d_gene: .

CDR3nt: TGTGCCAGCAGCGTAGAGACTAGCGGCACAGATACGCAGTATTTT
CDR3aa: CASSVETSGTDTQYF
j_gene: TRBJ2-3
abundance: .
v_gene: TRBV9
d_gene: TRBD2

CDR3nt: TGTGCCATCAGTGAGTCTAAGCGGGGGGGACGCACAGATACGCAGTATTTT
CDR3aa: CAISESKRGGRTDTQYF
j_gene: TRBJ2-3
abundance: .
v_gene: TRBV10-3
d_gene: TRBD2

CDR3nt: TGCGCCAGCAGTACTCCGGGACTAGCGCGAGAGACCCAGTACTTC
CDR3aa: CASSTPGLARETQYF
j_gene: TRBJ2-5
abundance: .
v_gene: TRBV4-1
d_gene: TRBD2

CDR3nt: TGTGCCAGTAGTATAGGGAGGGACTACGAGCAGTACTTC
CDR3aa: CASSIGRDYEQYF
j_gene: TRBJ2-7
abundance: .
v_gene: TRBV19
d_gene: .

CDR3nt: TGCGCCAGCAGTCAAGGACCGCCGGGACAGCCCAGAGAAAAACTGTTTTTT
CDR3aa: CASSQGPPGQPREKLFF
j_gene: TRBJ1-4
abundance: few
v_gene: TRBV23-1
d_gene: TRBD1

CDR3nt: TGCAGCGTTGCGGGGGGGCCTGGGGCCAACGTCCTGACTTTC
CDR3aa: CSVAGGPGANVLTF
j_gene: TRBJ2-6
abundance: .
v_gene: TRBV29-1
d_gene: TRBD2